This entry lists 7 T cell receptor beta chains sequenced from one sample in a study of blood T cell repertoires in COVID-19. Here immunoSEQ multiplex PCR was the method, and the copy in TCRdb shows in-frame clones only, minus some. The sample holds approximately 76,000 clones, about nine tenths seen once. The specimen was peripheral blood. The receptors were sampled from a human donor in a cohort sampled during active COVID-19.

The chain uses TRBV6-5 and TRBJ1-2; no clear D gene. The germline V gene encodes CDR1 MNHEY and CDR2 SVGAGI. CDR3 size: 15 residues. Trimming removed 0 bases from V and 3 bases from J, with 11 bases in between. CDR3 amino acids: CASSYSRGLDYGYTF. The CDR3 DNA is TGTGCCAGCAGTTACTCGCGAGGACTCGACTATGGCTACACCTTC.

This clone was seen a few times. The chain is built from TRBV3-1 (or the pseudogene TRBV3-2) and TRBJ2-3, with D possibly TRBD1 on 5 matching bases. Per the germline V gene, CDR1 is LGHDT and CDR2 is YNNKEL (reference sequence). The V gene lost 4 bases and the J gene lost 5 bases, with 19 bases spanning the gap. The CDR3 contains 16 residues. This CDR3 is CASSPDTGFFGDTQYF. DNA of the CDR3: TGTGCCAGCAGCCCGGACACGGGCTTTTTTGGAGATACGCAGTATTTT.

This clone was seen more than once but under ten times. The chain links TRBV6-2 or TRBV6-3 to TRBJ1-6; 11 bases fit TRBD1. The V gene end was trimmed by 2 bases and the J gene end by 11 bases; junction bases not matched to a gene: 5. The length of the CDR3 is 15 residues. Germline V CDR1 and CDR2: MNHEY, SVGEGT. In DNA, the CDR3 is TGTGCCAGCAGTTACCCCCGGGACAGGGGGGCACCCCTCCACTTT. Protein sequence: CASSYPRDRGAPLHF.

The chain joins TRBV6-5 to TRBJ1-3; D is ambiguous. The CDR3 spans 14 residues. V gave up 6 bases and J gave up 0 bases, with 9 bases separating them. Germline V gives CDR1 MNHEY, CDR2 SVGAGI. The CDR3 DNA is TGTGCCAGCAGGGTGGGCAACTCTGGAAACACCATATATTTT. Its translation: CASRVGNSGNTIYF.

The rearrangement joins TRBV5-1 to TRBJ2-1, with a weak D call TRBD1 (5 bases). Trimming stripped 4 bases from V and 5 bases from J, with 16 bases between. The length of the CDR3 is 15 residues. CDR1 is SGHRS and CDR2 is YFSETQ in the germline V gene. The CDR3 DNA reads as TGCGCCAGCAGCCCAAGGGGCGACTTCGACAATGAGCAGTTCTTC. Residues: CASSPRGDFDNEQFF.

This clone came up a few times. The DNA for the CDR3 is TGCGCCAGCAGCCGGGACAGTGGGATAACACCTGAAGCTTTCTTT. Amino acids: CASSRDSGITPEAFF. The gene calls are TRBV5-1 and TRBJ1-1; 7 nucleotides agree with TRBD1. Germline V gene sequence: CDR1 SGHRS, CDR2 YFSETQ. The CDR3 sequence is 15 residues long. Unmatched junction bases numbered 12, after V lost 4 bases and J lost 6 bases. The variable domain in full, completed from reference TRBV5-1 and TRBJ1-1, reads KAGVTQTPRYLIKTRGQQVTLSCSPISGHRSVSWYQQTPGQGLQFLFEYFSETQRNKGNFPGRFSGRQFSNSRSEMNVSTLELGDSALYLCASSRDSGITPEAFFGQGTRLTVV.

This clone was found once. The chain links TRBV30 to TRBJ2-7; 7 bases match TRBD2. The CDR3 contains 13 residues. The junction had 6 bases not matched to a gene; V was cut back by 3 bases and J by 4 bases. From germline, CDR1 is GTSNPN and CDR2 SVGIG (reference sequence). The CDR3 loop is CAWSPGRAYEQYF. The CDR3 coding sequence is TGTGCCTGGAGCCCAGGGAGGGCGTACGAGCAGTACTTC.